This TCR beta chain is from a study of cytomegalovirus exposure and HLA in healthy donors. Findings and limits, study-wide: Among TCR beta chains of equal frequency, HLA-associated ones were more clonally expanded in a later analysis.

Comments on this clone: Its antigen is unknown.

The PCR made use of 60 Vbeta and 13 Jbeta primers. The table came from immunoSEQ multiplex PCR; TCRdb's copy has only in-frame clones and leaves some out. Its table lists fewer than 150,000 clones. CDR1 and CDR2 from the germline V gene are SGHTA and FQGNSA. Between the trimmed V and J ends, which lost 0 bases and 5 bases, there was a span of 13 bases. This CDR3 has 15 residues. J is TRBJ1-2 and V is TRBV7-2; D gene unclear. The receptor was derived from a man aged 35-49 years in good health and CMV-seronegative. The sequenced material came from PBMCs. CDR3 nucleotide sequence: TGTGCCAGCAGCTTAGCGCTTCAGGCCTGGTATGGCTACACCTTC. This encodes CASSLALQAWYGYTF. The variable domain in full, completed from reference TRBV7-2 and TRBJ1-2, reads GAGVSQSPSNKVTEKGKDVELRCDPISGHTALYWYRQSLGQGLEFLIYFQGNSAPDKSGLPSDRFSAERTGGSVSTLTIQRTQQEDSAVYLCASSLALQAWYGYTFGSGTRLTVV.